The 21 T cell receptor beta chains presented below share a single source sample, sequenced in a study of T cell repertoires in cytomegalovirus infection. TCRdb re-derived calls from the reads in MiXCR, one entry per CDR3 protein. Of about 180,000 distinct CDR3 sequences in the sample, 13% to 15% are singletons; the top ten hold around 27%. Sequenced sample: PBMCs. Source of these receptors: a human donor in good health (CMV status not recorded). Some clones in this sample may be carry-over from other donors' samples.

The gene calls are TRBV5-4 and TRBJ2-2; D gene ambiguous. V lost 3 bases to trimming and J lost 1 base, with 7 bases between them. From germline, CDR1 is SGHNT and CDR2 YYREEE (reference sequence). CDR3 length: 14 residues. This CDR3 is CASSWAGNTGELFF. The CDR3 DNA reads TGTGCCAGCAGCTGGGCAGGGAACACCGGGGAGCTGTTTTTT.

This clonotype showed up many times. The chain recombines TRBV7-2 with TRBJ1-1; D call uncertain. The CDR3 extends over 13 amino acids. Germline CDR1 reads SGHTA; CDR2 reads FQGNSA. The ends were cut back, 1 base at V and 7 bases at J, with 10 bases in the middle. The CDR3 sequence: CASSLVGGDEAFF. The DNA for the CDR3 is TGTGCCAGCAGCTTAGTAGGAGGTGATGAAGCTTTCTTT.

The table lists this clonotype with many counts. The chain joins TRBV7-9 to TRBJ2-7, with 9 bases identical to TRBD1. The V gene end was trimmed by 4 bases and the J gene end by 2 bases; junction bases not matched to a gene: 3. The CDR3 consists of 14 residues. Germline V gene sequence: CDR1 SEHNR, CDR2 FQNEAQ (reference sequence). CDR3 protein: CASSWDREAYEQYF. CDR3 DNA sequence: TGTGCCAGCAGCTGGGACAGGGAGGCCTACGAGCAGTACTTC. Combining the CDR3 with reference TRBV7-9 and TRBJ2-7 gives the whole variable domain DTGVSQNPRHKITKRGQNVTFRCDPISEHNRLYWYRQTLGQGPEFLTYFQNEAQLEKSRLLSDRFSAERPKGSFSTLEIQRTEQGDSAMYLCASSWDREAYEQYFGPGTRLTVT.

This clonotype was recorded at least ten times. In DNA form, the CDR3 reads TGTGCCAGCAGTCCCCTCCTAGCGGGGGAGTACAATGAGCAGTTCTTC. Its translation is CASSPLLAGEYNEQFF. This chain connects TRBV6-1 to TRBJ2-1; 10 bases line up with TRBD2. V lost 5 bases and J lost 4; bases outside the gene matches: 8. This CDR3 is built from 16 residues. Germline V CDR1 and CDR2: MNHNS, SASEGT.

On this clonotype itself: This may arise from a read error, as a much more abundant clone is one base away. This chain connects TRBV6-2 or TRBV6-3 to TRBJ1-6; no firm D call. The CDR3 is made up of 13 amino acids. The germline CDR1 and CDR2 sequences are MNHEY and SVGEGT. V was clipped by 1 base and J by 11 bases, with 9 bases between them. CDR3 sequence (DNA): TGTGCCAGCAGTTACTACAGAGGTCCACCCCTCCACTTT. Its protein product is CASSYYRGPPLHF.

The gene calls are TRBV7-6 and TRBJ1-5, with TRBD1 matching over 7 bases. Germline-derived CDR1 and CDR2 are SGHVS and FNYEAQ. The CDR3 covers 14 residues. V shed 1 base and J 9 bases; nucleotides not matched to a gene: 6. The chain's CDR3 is CASSLVEGAGPQHF. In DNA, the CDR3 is TGTGCCAGCAGCTTAGTGGAGGGGGCCGGGCCCCAGCATTTT.

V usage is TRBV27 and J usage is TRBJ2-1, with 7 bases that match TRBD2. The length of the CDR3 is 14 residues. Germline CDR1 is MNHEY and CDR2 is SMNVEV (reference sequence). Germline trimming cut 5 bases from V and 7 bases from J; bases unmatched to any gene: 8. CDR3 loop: CASSLGLGWNEQFF. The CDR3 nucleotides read TGTGCCAGCAGTCTCGGACTAGGGTGGAATGAGCAGTTCTTC.

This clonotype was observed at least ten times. CDR3 residues: CASSRRPDQPQHF. CDR3 DNA sequence: TGTGCCAGCAGTCGCCGACCCGATCAGCCCCAGCATTTT. This chain links TRBV6-1 with TRBJ1-5; D not certain. The CDR3 length is 13 residues. Trimming took off 5 bases at V and 5 bases at J, with 10 bases between the two ends. Germline V gene sequence: CDR1 MNHNS, CDR2 SASEGT.

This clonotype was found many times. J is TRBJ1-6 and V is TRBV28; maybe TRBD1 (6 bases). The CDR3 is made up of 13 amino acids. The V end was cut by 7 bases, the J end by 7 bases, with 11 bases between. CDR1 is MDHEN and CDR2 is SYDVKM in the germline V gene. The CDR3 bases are TGTGCCAGCACCCCACAGGGAAATTCACCCCTCCACTTT. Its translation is CASTPQGNSPLHF.

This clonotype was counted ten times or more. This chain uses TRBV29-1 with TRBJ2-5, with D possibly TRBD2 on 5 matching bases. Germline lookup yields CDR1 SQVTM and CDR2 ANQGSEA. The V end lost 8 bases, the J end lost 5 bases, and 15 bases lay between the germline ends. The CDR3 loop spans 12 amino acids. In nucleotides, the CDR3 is TGCAGCAAAGGAGGAGTTGGGGAGACCCAGTACTTC. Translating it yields CSKGGVGETQYF.

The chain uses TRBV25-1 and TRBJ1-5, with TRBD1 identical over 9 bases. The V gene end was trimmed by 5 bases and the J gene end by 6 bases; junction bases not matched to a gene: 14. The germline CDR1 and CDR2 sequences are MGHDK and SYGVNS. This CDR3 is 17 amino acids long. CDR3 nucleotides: TGTGCCAGCAGTCCCTCGCCGGGACAGGGAGAAGGTCAGCCCCAGCATTTT. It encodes CASSPSPGQGEGQPQHF.

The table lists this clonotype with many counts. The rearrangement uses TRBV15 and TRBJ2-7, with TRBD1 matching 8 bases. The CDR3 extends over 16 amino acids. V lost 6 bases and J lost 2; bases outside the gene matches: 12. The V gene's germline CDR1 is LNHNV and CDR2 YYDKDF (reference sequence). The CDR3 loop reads CATSEFQDRATYEQYF. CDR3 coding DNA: TGTGCCACCAGTGAATTCCAGGACAGGGCCACCTACGAGCAGTACTTC.

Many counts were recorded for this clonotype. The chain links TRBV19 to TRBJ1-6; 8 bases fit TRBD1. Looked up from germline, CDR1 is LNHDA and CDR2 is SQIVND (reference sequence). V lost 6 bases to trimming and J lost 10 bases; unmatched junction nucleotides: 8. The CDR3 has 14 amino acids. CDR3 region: CASSPGQGWSPLHF. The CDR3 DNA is TGTGCCAGTAGCCCCGGACAGGGTTGGTCACCCCTCCACTTT.

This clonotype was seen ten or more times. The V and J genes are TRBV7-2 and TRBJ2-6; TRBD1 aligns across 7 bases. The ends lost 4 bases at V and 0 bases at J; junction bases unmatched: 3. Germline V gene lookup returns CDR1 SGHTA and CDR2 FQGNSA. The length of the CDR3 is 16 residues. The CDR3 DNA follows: TGTGCCAGCAGCTCCAGGGGGATCTCTGGGGCCAACGTCCTGACTTTC. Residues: CASSSRGISGANVLTF. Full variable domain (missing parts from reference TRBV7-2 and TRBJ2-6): GAGVSQSPSNKVTEKGKDVELRCDPISGHTALYWYRQSLGQGLEFLIYFQGNSAPDKSGLPSDRFSAERTGGSVSTLTIQRTQQEDSAVYLCASSSRGISGANVLTFGAGSRLTVL.

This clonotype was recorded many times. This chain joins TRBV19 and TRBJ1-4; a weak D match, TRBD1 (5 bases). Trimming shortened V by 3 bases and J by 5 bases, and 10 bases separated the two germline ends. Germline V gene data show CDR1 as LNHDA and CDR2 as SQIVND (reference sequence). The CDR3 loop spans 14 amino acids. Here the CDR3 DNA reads TGTGCCAGTAGTATGGGGCGGAAGAATGAAAAACTGTTTTTT. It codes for CASSMGRKNEKLFF.

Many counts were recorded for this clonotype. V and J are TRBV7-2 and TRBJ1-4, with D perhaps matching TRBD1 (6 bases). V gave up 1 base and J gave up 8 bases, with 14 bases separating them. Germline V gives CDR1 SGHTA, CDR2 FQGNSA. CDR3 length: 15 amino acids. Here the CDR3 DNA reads TGTGCCAGCAGCTTAGTAGGGGGGCATGGAGAAAAACTGTTTTTT. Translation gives CASSLVGGHGEKLFF.

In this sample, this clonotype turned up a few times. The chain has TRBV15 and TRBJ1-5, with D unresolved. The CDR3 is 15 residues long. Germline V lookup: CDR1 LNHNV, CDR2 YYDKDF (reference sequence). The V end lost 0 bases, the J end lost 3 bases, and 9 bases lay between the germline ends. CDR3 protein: CATSRERTINQPQHF. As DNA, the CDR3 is TGTGCCACCAGCAGAGAACGGACCATCAATCAGCCCCAGCATTTT.

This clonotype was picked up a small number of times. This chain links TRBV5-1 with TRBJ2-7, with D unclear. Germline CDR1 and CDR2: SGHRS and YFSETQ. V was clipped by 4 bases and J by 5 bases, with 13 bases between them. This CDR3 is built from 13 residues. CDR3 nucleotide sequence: TGCGCCAGCAGCCCCTCGAGGACCCACGAGCAGTACTTC. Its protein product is CASSPSRTHEQYF.

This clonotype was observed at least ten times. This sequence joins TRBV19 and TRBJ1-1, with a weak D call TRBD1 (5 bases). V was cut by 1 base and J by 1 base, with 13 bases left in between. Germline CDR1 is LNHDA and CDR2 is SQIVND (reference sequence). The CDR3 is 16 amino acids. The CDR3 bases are TGTGCCAGTAGTATAGGGAGGGGATTCGGGAACACTGAAGCTTTCTTT. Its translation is CASSIGRGFGNTEAFF.

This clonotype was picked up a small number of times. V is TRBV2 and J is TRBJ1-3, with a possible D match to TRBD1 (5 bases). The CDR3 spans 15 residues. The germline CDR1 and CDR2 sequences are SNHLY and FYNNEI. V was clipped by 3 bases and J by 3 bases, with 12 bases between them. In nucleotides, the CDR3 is TGTGCCAGCAGTGACAACAGGCCGGGTGGAAACACCATATATTTT. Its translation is CASSDNRPGGNTIYF.

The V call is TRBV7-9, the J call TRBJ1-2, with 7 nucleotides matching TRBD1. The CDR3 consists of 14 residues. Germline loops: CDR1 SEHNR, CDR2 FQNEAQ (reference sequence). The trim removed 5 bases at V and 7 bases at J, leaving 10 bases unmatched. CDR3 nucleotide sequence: TGTGCCAGCAGCACAGGGACAGTTAAGCTTGGCTACACCTTC. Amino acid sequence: CASSTGTVKLGYTF.